This T cell receptor beta chain derives from a study of blood T cell repertoires in COVID-19. Whole-study context: Samples of COVID-19 (acute and convalescent) were obtained from the United States, Italy and Spain. PBMCs, B-cell-depleted T cells, or T cells were the source of the cDNA or gDNA that made up the material.

The germline CDR1 and CDR2 sequences are SGHDT and YYEEEE. V was trimmed by 2 bases and J by 0 bases, leaving 21 bases between them. The CDR3 has 19 amino acids. As processed by the authors: Quantification of nucleated cells was approximated via reference gene primer amplification. Using immunoSEQ multiplex PCR, the repertoire was profiled, and TCRdb retains in-frame clones only, with some absent. V, J and clone size derive from that table, while D and trimming were established from the DNA sequence. The repertoire consists of around 200,000 clones, with over 75% occurring once and the leading ten covering over 2.5%.

The chain joins TRBV5-6 to TRBJ2-1, with D perhaps TRBD1 (6 bases). Sequenced input: peripheral blood. The TCR was taken from a man aged 60-69 years with acute or convalescent COVID-19. The CDR3 spells CASSFLSRRDTSSYNEQFF. CDR3 nucleotides: TGTGCCAGCAGCTTCCTTTCCCGCCGGGACACTAGCTCCTACAATGAGCAGTTCTTC.